Sequencing of this T cell receptor beta chain was carried out in a study of OX40 agonist ivuxolimab in advanced cancers. Study-wide findings and caveats: Expanded clones belonging to CD8+ T cells outnumbered, on average, those of CD4+.

Profiling relied on immunoSEQ multiplex PCR, and the TCRdb table lists in-frame clones only, not all of them. The table shows about 7,000 clones, with roughly 70% occurring only once. About this clone: Its target is unknown.

The V gene lost 5 bases and the J gene lost 4 bases, with 9 bases spanning the gap. This CDR3 spans 12 amino acids. Germline V gene lookup returns CDR1 SQVTM and CDR2 ANQGSEA. The source was CD4+ or CD8+ T cells sorted from blood, collected in a trial of the OX40 agonist ivuxolimab. The sequence was obtained from an adult with an advanced solid tumor such as melanoma, head and neck, liver or kidney cancer. V and J are TRBV29-1 and TRBJ1-3, with D possibly matching TRBD1 (5 bases). The CDR3 nucleotides read TGCAGCGTTCGGGGCAGAGGAAACACCATATATTTT. It translates to CSVRGRGNTIYF.